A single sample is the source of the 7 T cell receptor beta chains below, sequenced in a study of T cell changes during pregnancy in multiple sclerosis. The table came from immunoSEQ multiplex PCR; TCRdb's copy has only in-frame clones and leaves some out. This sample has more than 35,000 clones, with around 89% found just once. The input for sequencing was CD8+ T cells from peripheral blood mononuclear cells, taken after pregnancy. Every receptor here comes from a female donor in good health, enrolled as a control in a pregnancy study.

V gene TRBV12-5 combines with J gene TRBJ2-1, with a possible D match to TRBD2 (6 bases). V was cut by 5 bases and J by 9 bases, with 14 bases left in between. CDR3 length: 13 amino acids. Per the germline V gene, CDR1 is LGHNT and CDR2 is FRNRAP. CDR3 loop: CASGGQTRPEQFF. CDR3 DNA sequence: TGTGCTAGTGGTGGCCAGACTAGACCTGAGCAGTTCTTC.

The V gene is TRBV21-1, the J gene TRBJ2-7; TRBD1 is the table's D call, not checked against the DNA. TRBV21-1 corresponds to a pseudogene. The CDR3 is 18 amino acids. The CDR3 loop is CASSNPDRDFLKSYEQYF. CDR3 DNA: TGTGCCAGCAGCAATCCGGACAGGGACTTCTTGAAATCCTACGAGCAGTACTTC.

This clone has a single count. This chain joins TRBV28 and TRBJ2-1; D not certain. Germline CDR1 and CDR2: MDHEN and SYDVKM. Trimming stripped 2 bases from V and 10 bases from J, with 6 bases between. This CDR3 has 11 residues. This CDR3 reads CASSLGPEQFF. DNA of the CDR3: TGTGCCAGCAGTTTAGGCCCCGAGCAGTTCTTC.

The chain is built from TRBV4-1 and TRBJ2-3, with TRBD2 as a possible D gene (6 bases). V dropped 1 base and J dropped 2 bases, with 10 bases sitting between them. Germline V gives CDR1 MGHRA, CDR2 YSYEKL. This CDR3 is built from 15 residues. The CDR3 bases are TGCGCCAGCAGCCAAGTACTAGCTAACACAGATACGCAGTATTTT. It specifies CASSQVLANTDTQYF.

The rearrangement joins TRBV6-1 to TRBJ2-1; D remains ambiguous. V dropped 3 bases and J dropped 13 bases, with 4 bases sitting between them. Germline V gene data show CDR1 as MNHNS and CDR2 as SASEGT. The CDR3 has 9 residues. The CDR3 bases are TGTGCCAGCAGTGACTCCCAGTTCTTC. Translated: CASSDSQFF.

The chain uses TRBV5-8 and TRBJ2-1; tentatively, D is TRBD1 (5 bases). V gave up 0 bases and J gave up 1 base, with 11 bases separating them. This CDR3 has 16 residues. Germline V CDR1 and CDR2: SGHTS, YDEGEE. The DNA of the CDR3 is TGTGCCAGCAGCTTGGGTGGGGCGAATTCCTACAATGAGCAGTTCTTC. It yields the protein CASSLGGANSYNEQFF.

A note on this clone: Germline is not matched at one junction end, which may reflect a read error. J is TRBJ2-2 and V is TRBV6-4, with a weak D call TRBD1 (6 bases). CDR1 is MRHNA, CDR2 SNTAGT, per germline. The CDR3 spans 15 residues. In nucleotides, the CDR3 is TGTGCCAGCAGTGAGGGGGCCTCGAATACCGGGGAGCTGTTTTTT. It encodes CASSEGASNTGELFF.